This T cell receptor (beta chain) is from a study of PD-L1 blockade in urothelial cancer. Study-level information: The patients first took atezolizumab in 2014, receiving 1,200 mg intravenously every 3 weeks. Timepoints chosen for blood analysis were 3 weeks (second dose) and 6 weeks after treatment start.

The time point here: pretreatment peripheral blood. Urothelial carcinoma, locally advanced or metastatic, affected the patients. CDR1 SGDLS and CDR2 YYNGEE come from the germline V gene. The CDR3 runs to 18 residues. With V trimmed by 4 bases and J by 1 base, 6 bases remained unmatched. TCRdb keeps only in-frame clones here, not all; method: immunoSEQ multiplex PCR. Of fewer than 60,000 clones listed, approximately 83% are singletons. Sequencing was performed on PBMCs, taken around atezolizumab (anti-PD-L1) treatment. The V call is TRBV9, the J call TRBJ2-2; 14 nucleotides align to TRBD2. The receptor was isolated from a man between 65 and 85 years old with urothelial cancer. The CDR3 DNA follows: TGTGCCAGCAGCCTCCTAGGGACTAGCGGGGGGAACACCGGGGAGCTGTTTTTT. Its protein product is CASSLLGTSGGNTGELFF.